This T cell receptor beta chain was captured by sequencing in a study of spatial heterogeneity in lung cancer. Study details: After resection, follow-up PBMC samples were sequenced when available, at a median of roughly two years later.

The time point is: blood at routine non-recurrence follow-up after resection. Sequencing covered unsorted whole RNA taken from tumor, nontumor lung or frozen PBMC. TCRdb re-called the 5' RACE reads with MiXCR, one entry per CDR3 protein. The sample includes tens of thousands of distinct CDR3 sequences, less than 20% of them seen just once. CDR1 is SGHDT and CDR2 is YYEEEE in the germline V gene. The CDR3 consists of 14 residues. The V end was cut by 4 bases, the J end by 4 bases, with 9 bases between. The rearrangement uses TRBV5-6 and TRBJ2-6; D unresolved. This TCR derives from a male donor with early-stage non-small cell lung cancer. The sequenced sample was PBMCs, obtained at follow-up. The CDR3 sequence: CASSGTTGANVLTF. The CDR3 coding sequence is TGTGCCAGCAGCGGAACCACGGGGGCCAACGTCCTGACTTTC.